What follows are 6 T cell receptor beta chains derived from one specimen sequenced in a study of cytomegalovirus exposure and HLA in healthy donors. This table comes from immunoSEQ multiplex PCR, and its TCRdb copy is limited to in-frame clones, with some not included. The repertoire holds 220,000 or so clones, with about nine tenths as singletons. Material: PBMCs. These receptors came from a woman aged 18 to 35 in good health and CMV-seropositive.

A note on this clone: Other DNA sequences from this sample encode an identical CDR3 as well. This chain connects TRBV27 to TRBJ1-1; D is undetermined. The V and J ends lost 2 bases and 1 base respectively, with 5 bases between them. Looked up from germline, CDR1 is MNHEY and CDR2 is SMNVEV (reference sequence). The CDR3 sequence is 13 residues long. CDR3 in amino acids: CASSLTGNTEAFF. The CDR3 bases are TGTGCCAGCAGTTTAACTGGGAACACTGAAGCTTTCTTT.

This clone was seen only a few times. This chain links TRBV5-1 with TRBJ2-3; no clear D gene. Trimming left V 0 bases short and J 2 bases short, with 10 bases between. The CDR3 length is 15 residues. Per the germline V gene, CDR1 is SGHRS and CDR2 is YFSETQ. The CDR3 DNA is TGCGCCAGCAGCTTGGGGCAGGTAATCACAGATACGCAGTATTTT. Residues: CASSLGQVITDTQYF.

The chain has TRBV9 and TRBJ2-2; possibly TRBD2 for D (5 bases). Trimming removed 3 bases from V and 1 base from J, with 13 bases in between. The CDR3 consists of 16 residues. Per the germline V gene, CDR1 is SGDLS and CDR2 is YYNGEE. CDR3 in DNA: TGTGCCAGCAGCGCCCGGGAAGGTTGGAACACCGGGGAGCTGTTTTTT. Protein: CASSAREGWNTGELFF.

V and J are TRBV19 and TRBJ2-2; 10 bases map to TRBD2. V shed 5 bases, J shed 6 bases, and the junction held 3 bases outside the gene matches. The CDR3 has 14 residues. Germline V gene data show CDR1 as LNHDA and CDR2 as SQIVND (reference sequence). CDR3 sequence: CASSVLAGAGELFF. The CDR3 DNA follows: TGTGCCAGTAGTGTCCTAGCGGGGGCCGGGGAGCTGTTTTTT.

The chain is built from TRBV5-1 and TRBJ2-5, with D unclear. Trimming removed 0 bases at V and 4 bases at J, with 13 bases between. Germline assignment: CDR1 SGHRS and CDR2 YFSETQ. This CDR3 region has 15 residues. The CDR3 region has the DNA TGCGCCAGCAGCTTGGGGGCCAACCCCTTAGAGACCCAGTACTTC. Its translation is CASSLGANPLETQYF.

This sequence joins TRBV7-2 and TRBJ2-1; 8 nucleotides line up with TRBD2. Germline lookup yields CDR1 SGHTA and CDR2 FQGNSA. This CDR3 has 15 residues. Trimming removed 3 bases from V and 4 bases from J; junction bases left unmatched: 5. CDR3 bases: TGTGCCAGCAGCTTGGATAGCGGGGCGTACAATGAGCAGTTCTTC. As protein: CASSLDSGAYNEQFF.